The source of this T cell receptor (beta chain) is a study of shared clonotypes between healthy human individuals. Study-wide findings and caveats: Clonotype sharing among donors was thought likely to change with sequencing depth.

Bulk PBMC genomic DNA spanned ten immunoSEQ deep plates. Clones were read by immunoSEQ multiplex PCR, and TCRdb kept only the in-frame ones, dropping some. The data show approximately 470,000 clones, around 85% seen once. About this clone: What it recognizes is unknown.

V was trimmed by 0 bases and J by 1 base, leaving 12 bases between them. The CDR3 covers 16 residues. Per the germline V gene, CDR1 is MGHRA and CDR2 is YSYEKL. This sequence was found in a woman aged 40 to 50 in good health. Some clones in this sample may be carry-over from other donors' samples. The chain has TRBV4-1 and TRBJ1-2; unclear D gene. Sequencing input: PBMCs. In DNA form, the CDR3 reads TGCGCCAGCAGCCAAGATCTGGTTAAGGTTAACTATGGCTACACCTTC. It encodes CASSQDLVKVNYGYTF.